This T cell receptor (beta chain) was recovered during a study of shared clonotypes between healthy human individuals. Study background: For every donor, three CD4 naive, three CD4 memory, two CD8 naive and one CD8 memory plates were used.

Comment on this clone: The same CDR3 is also encoded by other DNA sequences in this sample.

V dropped 5 bases and J dropped 4 bases, with 9 bases sitting between them. The CDR3 runs to 13 residues. CDR1 and CDR2 (germline): MDHEN, SYDVKM. Positive CCR7 selection of CD45RO-negative cells yielded the naive CD8 cells, and terminally differentiated effector memory CD45RA+ cells were excluded. Donors comprised healthy HIV-negative adults lacking recent acute infections or vaccinations. Genomic DNA of every subset was divided equally among multiple immunoSEQ plates. Sequencing was performed with immunoSEQ multiplex PCR; in TCRdb, only in-frame clones are kept and a portion is missing. The sample carries around 2.1 million clones, about 93% recorded once.

Material: naive CD8+ T cells from PBMCs. J is TRBJ1-5 and V is TRBV28, with D possibly matching TRBD1 (5 bases). This TCR derives from a man younger than 35 in good health. Some clones in this sample may be carry-over from other donors' samples. DNA of the CDR3: TGTGCCAGCAGTCCCGGGGGTAATCAGCCCCAGCATTTT. This sequence encodes CASSPGGNQPQHF.